Below, 24 T cell receptor beta chains from the same sample are listed, as sequenced in a study of PD-1 blockade in classical Hodgkin lymphoma. Patients all relapsed after autologous stem cell transplantation, and there was variation in brentuximab vedotin exposure. The assay was immunoSEQ multiplex PCR, and TCRdb's table has in-frame clones only and misses some. The sample includes about 86,000 clones, around nine tenths of them seen just once. The specimen comprised peripheral blood mononuclear cells (PBMCs), sampled at baseline. These receptors were collected from a human donor with classical Hodgkin lymphoma.

The chain carries TRBV13 and TRBJ1-4, with D unclear. The CDR3 covers 14 residues. V lost 0 bases, J lost 7 bases, and 9 bases lay in between. The germline V gene encodes CDR1 PRHDT and CDR2 FYEKMQ (reference sequence). Written as DNA, the CDR3 is TGTGCCAGCAGCTTAGGTAACGCAGGTGAAAAACTGTTTTTT. Encoded protein: CASSLGNAGEKLFF. The full variable domain, with the rest looked up from reference TRBV13 and TRBJ1-4, is AAGVIQSPRHLIKEKRETATLKCYPIPRHDTVYWYQQGPGQDPQFLISFYEKMQSDKGSIPDRFSAQQFSDYHSELNMSSLELGDSALYFCASSLGNAGEKLFFGSGTQLSVL.

The J gene is TRBJ1-4, the V gene TRBV9, with 9 bases matching TRBD1. Germline V gene sequence: CDR1 SGDLS, CDR2 YYNGEE. Losses at the gene ends were 3 bases for V and 7 bases for J; bases not matched to a gene: 7. This CDR3 contains 15 residues. The CDR3, as DNA: TGTGCCAGCAGCGAGGGGACAGGGACGGGTGAAAAACTGTTTTTT. It encodes CASSEGTGTGEKLFF.

This clone was recorded only once. The chain links TRBV20-1 to TRBJ1-1; D uncertain. The CDR3 is made up of 11 amino acids. Looked up from germline, CDR1 is DFQATT and CDR2 is SNEGSKA (reference sequence). V was pared by 7 bases and J by 5 bases, with 11 bases between. As DNA, the CDR3 is TGCAGTGTATGGGCAAGGACTGAAGCTTTCTTT. Translation: CSVWARTEAFF.

J is TRBJ2-5 and V is TRBV6-5; 9 bases are a match to TRBD1. With 0 bases clipped from V and 5 bases from J, the junction kept 4 bases outside the gene matches. Germline CDR1 reads MNHEY; CDR2 reads SVGAGI. This CDR3 spans 15 amino acids. CDR3 DNA sequence: TGTGCCAGCAGTTACTCGTTCGGACAGGGGGAGACCCAGTACTTC. Translation gives CASSYSFGQGETQYF.

Regarding this clone: This CDR3 fails to terminate in the conserved phenylalanine or tryptophan, so it likely reflects a read error. This chain connects TRBV7-2 to TRBJ1-1; D is ambiguous. Germline V CDR1 and CDR2: SGHTA, FQGNSA. V lost 5 bases, J lost 0 bases, and 16 bases lay in between. This CDR3 has 16 residues. Here the CDR3 DNA reads TGTGCCAGCAGCCTATACGGTAGGGTATTGAACACTGAAGCTTTCCTT. Residues: CASSLYGRVLNTEAFL.

The gene calls are TRBV6-5 and TRBJ1-2; 7 nucleotides line up with TRBD1. The CDR3 loop spans 13 amino acids. J gave up 3 bases and V 5 bases, and 3 bases lay outside the gene matches. CDR1 is MNHEY and CDR2 is SVGAGI in the germline V gene. CDR3 loop: CASSRQGDYGYTF. Here the CDR3 DNA reads TGTGCCAGCAGTCGACAGGGAGACTATGGCTACACCTTC.

This clone was counted once. V usage is TRBV7-2 and J usage is TRBJ1-1; D unresolved. CDR1 and CDR2 from the germline V gene are SGHTA and FQGNSA. The CDR3 extends over 10 amino acids. The V end lost 5 bases, the J end lost 9 bases, and 7 bases lay between the germline ends. CDR3 amino acids: CASSPSKAFF. The CDR3 DNA follows: TGTGCCAGCAGCCCCTCTAAAGCTTTCTTT. The whole variable domain, remainder taken from reference TRBV7-2 and TRBJ1-1, is GAGVSQSPSNKVTEKGKDVELRCDPISGHTALYWYRQSLGQGLEFLIYFQGNSAPDKSGLPSDRFSAERTGGSVSTLTIQRTQQEDSAVYLCASSPSKAFFGQGTRLTVV.

The rearrangement joins TRBV10-3 to TRBJ1-3; D is unresolved. Looked up from germline, CDR1 is ENHRY and CDR2 is SYGVKD. The length of the CDR3 is 16 residues. Trimming took off 2 bases at V and 0 bases at J, with 11 bases between the two ends. CDR3 bases: TGTGCCATCAGTGAGCGGCTTACTGCCTCTGGAAACACCATATATTTT. Residues: CAISERLTASGNTIYF.

The chain uses TRBV5-1 and TRBJ2-6; D gene uncertain. CDR1 and CDR2 from the germline V gene are SGHRS and YFSETQ. The CDR3 covers 19 residues. Trimming left V 0 bases short and J 2 bases short, with 18 bases between. CDR3 region: CASSLVVGVPRTGANVLTF. CDR3 DNA sequence: TGCGCCAGCAGCTTGGTGGTCGGAGTTCCAAGAACTGGGGCCAACGTCCTGACTTTC.

This clone was seen more than once but under ten times. This chain uses TRBV7-2 with TRBJ2-2; 7 bases agree with TRBD2. J lost 4 bases, V lost 5 bases, and 4 bases had no gene match. CDR1 is SGHTA, CDR2 FQGNSA, per germline. The length of the CDR3 is 14 residues. CDR3 amino acids: CASSQGLTTGELFF. CDR3 DNA sequence: TGTGCCAGCAGCCAGGGACTAACCACCGGGGAGCTGTTTTTT.

The rearrangement joins TRBV11-2 to TRBJ2-7, with 11 bases aligning to TRBD1. With V trimmed by 1 base and J by 0 bases, 5 bases remained unmatched. Germline CDR1 SGHAT, CDR2 FQNNGV. The CDR3 spans 17 residues. This chain's CDR3 is CASSLGTGGRGSYEQYF. The CDR3 DNA reads as TGTGCCAGCAGCTTAGGGACAGGGGGCAGGGGCTCCTACGAGCAGTACTTC.

The V call is TRBV28, the J call TRBJ2-7; D gene ambiguous. Germline lookup yields CDR1 MDHEN and CDR2 SYDVKM. The CDR3 contains 13 residues. Between the trimmed V and J ends, which lost 6 bases and 4 bases, there was a span of 13 bases. The CDR3 nucleotides are TGTGCCAGCAGAACCCCGGGTTCATACGAGCAGTACTTC. It codes for CASRTPGSYEQYF. Filled out from reference TRBV28 and TRBJ2-7, the complete variable domain reads DVKVTQSSRYLVKRTGEKVFLECVQDMDHENMFWYRQDPGLGLRLIYFSYDVKMKEKGDIPEGYSVSREKKERFSLILESASTNQTSMYLCASRTPGSYEQYFGPGTRLTVT.

The count of this clone is one. The CDR3 DNA is TGTGCCAGCAGCATATCCGGGACTAGCGGGAATGGGCAGTACTTC. This translates into CASSISGTSGNGQYF. This sequence joins TRBV5-4 and TRBJ2-7, with TRBD2 identical over 13 bases. Trimming removed 4 bases from V and 9 bases from J; junction bases left unmatched: 10. The CDR3 consists of 15 residues. The V gene's germline CDR1 is SGHNT and CDR2 YYREEE (reference sequence).

This clone has only one observation. The chain is built from TRBV7-2 and TRBJ1-1; 9 nucleotides match TRBD1. This CDR3 region has 14 residues. Germline V CDR1 and CDR2: SGHTA, FQGNSA. After removal of 8 bases from V and 3 bases from J, the junction contained 7 bases not matched to a gene. CDR3 DNA: TGTGCCAGCTGCCCAAGGACAGGGGACACTGAAGCTTTCTTT. Translated, it gives CASCPRTGDTEAFF.

V is TRBV19 and J is TRBJ2-1; 7 positions agree with TRBD2. Germline V lookup: CDR1 LNHDA, CDR2 SQIVND (reference sequence). With 8 bases clipped from V and 7 bases from J, the junction kept 11 bases outside the gene matches. The CDR3 is 14 amino acids. This CDR3 is CASLGLGGGNEQFF. CDR3 nucleotides: TGTGCCAGTCTCGGTTTGGGCGGGGGTAATGAGCAGTTCTTC.

The CDR3 DNA is TGTGCCAGCAGTGCGGAGACAGGGACCTACGAGCAGTACTTC. Its protein product is CASSAETGTYEQYF. The chain joins TRBV25-1 to TRBJ2-7, with TRBD1 identical over 7 bases. After removal of 4 bases from V and 2 bases from J, the junction contained 5 bases not matched to a gene. This CDR3 is 14 amino acids long. Germline V gene data show CDR1 as MGHDK and CDR2 as SYGVNS.

The CDR3, as DNA: TGCGCCAGCAGCCCCTGGAGCTCCTACAATGAGCAGTTCTTC. Its translation: CASSPWSSYNEQFF. The chain combines TRBV5-1 with TRBJ2-1; D not certain. Germline V gives CDR1 SGHRS, CDR2 YFSETQ. V lost 4 bases and J lost 0, with 8 bases in between. This CDR3 comprises 14 residues. The whole variable domain, remainder taken from reference TRBV5-1 and TRBJ2-1, is KAGVTQTPRYLIKTRGQQVTLSCSPISGHRSVSWYQQTPGQGLQFLFEYFSETQRNKGNFPGRFSGRQFSNSRSEMNVSTLELGDSALYLCASSPWSSYNEQFFGPGTRLTVL.

This chain uses TRBV19 with TRBJ2-5; weak D call: TRBD2 (6 bases). V shed 1 base and J shed 5 bases, with 8 bases lying between them. Germline V gives CDR1 LNHDA, CDR2 SQIVND (reference sequence). CDR3 length: 13 residues. In DNA form, the CDR3 reads TGTGCCAGTAGTATAGGTGGAGGGGAGACCCAGTACTTC. It specifies CASSIGGGETQYF.

This CDR3 reads CASSTTRGQGAFF. As DNA, the CDR3 is TGTGCCAGTAGTACGACACGCGGCCAAGGGGCTTTCTTT. This sequence joins TRBV19 and TRBJ1-1; D ambiguous. V lost 4 bases and J 11 bases, leaving 17 bases between the germline ends. There are 13 residues in the CDR3. Germline-derived CDR1 and CDR2 are LNHDA and SQIVND (reference sequence).

V usage is TRBV10-3 and J usage is TRBJ2-4; no reliable D call. CDR1 and CDR2 from the germline V gene are ENHRY and SYGVKD. The V end was cut by 0 bases, the J end by 3 bases, with 15 bases between. CDR3 length: 17 residues. DNA of the CDR3: TGTGCCATCAGTGAGTCGAAGGCCGCTTACGGCAAAAACATTCAGTACTTC. It is translated as CAISESKAAYGKNIQYF.

The CDR3 sequence is CAWSVGRATEAFF. In DNA, the CDR3 is TGTGCCTGGAGTGTTGGGAGGGCCACTGAAGCTTTCTTT. V is TRBV30 and J is TRBJ1-1; no reliable D call. The CDR3 sequence is 13 residues long. Per germline, CDR1 GTSNPN and CDR2 SVGIG (reference sequence). With 0 bases removed from V and 4 bases from J, the gap between germline ends came to 9 bases.

This chain joins TRBV7-9 and TRBJ2-1; weak D call: TRBD2 (5 bases). The CDR3 contains 15 residues. The germline V gene has CDR1 SEHNR and CDR2 FQNEAQ (reference sequence). V lost 2 bases to trimming and J lost 0 bases, with 8 bases between them. This CDR3 is CASSLPGSSYNEQFF. CDR3 DNA sequence: TGTGCCAGCAGCTTACCGGGGAGCTCCTACAATGAGCAGTTCTTC.

The rearrangement uses TRBV10-3 and TRBJ2-7; the D gene is possibly TRBD2 (5 bases). The germline gives CDR1 ENHRY, CDR2 SYGVKD. Trimming shortened V by 4 bases and J by 4 bases, and 17 bases separated the two germline ends. This CDR3 spans 15 amino acids. The CDR3 here is CAISAGIKVVYEQYF. The CDR3 nucleotides read TGTGCCATCAGTGCGGGGATAAAGGTCGTTTACGAGCAGTACTTC.

This chain uses TRBV7-4 with TRBJ1-3, with no clear D. Germline V gives CDR1 SGHVT, CDR2 SQSDAQ. V shed 4 bases and J shed 0 bases, with 19 bases lying between them. This CDR3 contains 18 residues. The CDR3 DNA sequence: TGTGCCAGCAGCTCGATTGTATTAGCCGGGGACTCTGGAAACACCATATATTTT. Encoded protein: CASSSIVLAGDSGNTIYF.